There are many counts of the clone carrying this TCR beta chain. Its antigen is as yet unknown. This record comes from a study of identical twins. Notes on the study in general: Zero-insertion analyses were open to partial confounding by invariant MAIT and iNKT cells. Alpha sequences out of frame and shared by twins had excess low generation probability.

Healthy Caucasians were all of the donors. A single record per CDR3 protein comes from TCRdb applying MiXCR to the 5' RACE reads. This table has nearly 250,000 distinct CDR3 sequences, 7% appearing once. These records were also assigned to another study, of yellow fever vaccine responses in identical twins. This second report adds: Each twin's T cell response to the vaccine was reported to look partly convergent and partly personalized.

The source is a woman aged 18 to 35 in good health. Sequencing was carried out using memory (CD45RO+) T cells sorted from blood.

The CDR3 region has the DNA TGCGCCAGCAGCCAACGGGACACTGAAGAAAAACTGTTTTTT. As protein: CASSQRDTEEKLFF. This chain joins TRBV4-1 and TRBJ1-4; D may be TRBD1 (6 bases). The V gene's germline CDR1 is MGHRA and CDR2 YSYEKL. Trimming took off 2 bases at V and 8 bases at J, with 12 bases between the two ends. This CDR3 is 14 amino acids long.